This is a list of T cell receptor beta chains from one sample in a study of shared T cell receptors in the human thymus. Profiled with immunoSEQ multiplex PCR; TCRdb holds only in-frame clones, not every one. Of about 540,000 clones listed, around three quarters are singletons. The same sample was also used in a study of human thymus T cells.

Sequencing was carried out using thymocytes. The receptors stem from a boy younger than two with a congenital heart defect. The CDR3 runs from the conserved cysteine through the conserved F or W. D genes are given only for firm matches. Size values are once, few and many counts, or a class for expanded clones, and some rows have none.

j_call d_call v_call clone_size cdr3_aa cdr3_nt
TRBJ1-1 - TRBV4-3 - CASSLLFPGHNTEAFF TGCGCCAGCAGCCTACTTTTTCCGGGACACAACACTGAAGCTTTCTTT
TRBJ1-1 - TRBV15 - CATSRERGQNTEAFF TGTGCCACCAGCAGAGAGAGGGGACAGAACACTGAAGCTTTCTTT
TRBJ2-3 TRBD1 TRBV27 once CASSLGQGSTDTQYF TGTGCCAGCAGTTTAGGACAGGGAAGCACAGATACGCAGTATTTT
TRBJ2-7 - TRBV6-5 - CASRSGASEFYEQYF TGTGCCAGCAGAAGTGGGGCTAGTGAATTCTACGAGCAGTACTTC
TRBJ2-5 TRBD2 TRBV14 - CASSQDGLAVQETQYF TGTGCCAGCAGCCAAGATGGCCTAGCGGTCCAAGAGACCCAGTACTTC
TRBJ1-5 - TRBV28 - CASSSSRDTNQPQHF TGTGCCAGCAGTTCGTCCCGGGACACCAATCAGCCCCAGCATTTT
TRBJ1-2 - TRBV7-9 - CASSFSLRQGYTF TGTGCCAGCAGCTTTAGCCTAAGGCAAGGCTACACCTTC
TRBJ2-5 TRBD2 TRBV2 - CASRIGLAGMETQYF TGTGCCAGCAGAATAGGACTAGCGGGAATGGAGACCCAGTACTTC
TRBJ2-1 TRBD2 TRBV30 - CAWGTSGGLAGGQFF TGTGCCTGGGGAACTAGCGGGGGCCTCGCCGGCGGGCAGTTCTTC
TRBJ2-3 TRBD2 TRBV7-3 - CASSLDPSGNSTDTQYF TGTGCCAGCAGCTTGGATCCGAGCGGGAACAGCACAGATACGCAGTATTTT
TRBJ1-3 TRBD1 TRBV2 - CASSLQGLGGNTIYF TGTGCCAGCAGCTTACAGGGGTTGGGGGGAAACACCATATATTTT
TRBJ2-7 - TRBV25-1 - CASSGKQGAYEQYF TGTGCCAGCAGTGGAAAGCAGGGCGCCTACGAGCAGTACTTC
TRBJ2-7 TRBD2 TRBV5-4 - CASSSRTPLAGGSYEQYF TGTGCCAGCAGCTCTAGAACCCCACTAGCGGGAGGGTCCTACGAGCAGTACTTC
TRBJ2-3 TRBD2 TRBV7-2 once CASSLAAGEGDTQYF TGTGCCAGCAGCTTAGCAGCGGGAGAGGGTGATACGCAGTATTTT
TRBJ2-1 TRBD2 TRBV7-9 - CASSNRRQREVPEQFF TGTGCCAGCAGCAACCGTCGCCAGCGGGAGGTCCCGGAGCAGTTCTTC
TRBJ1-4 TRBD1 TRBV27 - CASSTTGGAFEKLFF TGTGCCAGCAGTACCACAGGGGGCGCCTTTGAAAAACTGTTTTTT
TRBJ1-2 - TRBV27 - CASSSLGSGYGYTF TGTGCCAGCAGTTCCCTGGGGTCAGGGTATGGCTACACCTTC
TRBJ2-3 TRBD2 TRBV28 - CASSLSRGGGTDTQYF TGTGCCAGCAGTTTAAGTCGGGGAGGGGGCACAGATACGCAGTATTTT
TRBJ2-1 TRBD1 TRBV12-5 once CASGTGNNEQFF TGTGCTAGCGGGACAGGGAACAATGAGCAGTTCTTC
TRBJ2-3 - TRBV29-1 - CSVAPASARASTDTQYF TGCAGCGTTGCTCCTGCTAGCGCCCGAGCTAGCACAGATACGCAGTATTTT
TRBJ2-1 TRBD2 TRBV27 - CASSRTPGGGGPYEQFF TGTGCCAGCAGTCGTACTCCAGGCGGGGGAGGGCCCTATGAGCAGTTCTTC
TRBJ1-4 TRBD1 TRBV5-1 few CASRPDRGEEKLFF TGCGCCAGCAGACCGGACAGGGGAGAAGAAAAACTGTTTTTT
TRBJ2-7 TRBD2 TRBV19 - CASSIDWGRPGGYEQYF TGTGCCAGTAGTATAGATTGGGGTCGGCCGGGGGGCTACGAGCAGTACTTC
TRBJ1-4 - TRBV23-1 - CASSPPTTATNEKLFF TGCGCCAGCAGTCCCCCTACGACAGCCACTAATGAAAAACTGTTTTTT
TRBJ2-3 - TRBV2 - CASGGTQYF TGTGCCAGTGGAGGTACGCAGTATTTT
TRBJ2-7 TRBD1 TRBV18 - CASSRTGNYEQYF TGTGCCAGCTCCCGGACAGGGAACTACGAGCAGTACTTC
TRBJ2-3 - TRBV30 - CAWSIFLGPVF TGTGCCTGGAGTATCTTCCTAGGCCCAGTTTTT
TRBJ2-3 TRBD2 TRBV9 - CASSARLAANTDTQYF TGTGCCAGCAGCGCCCGACTAGCGGCTAACACAGATACGCAGTATTTT
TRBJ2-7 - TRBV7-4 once CASRSIGNSYEQYF TGTGCCAGCAGGTCAATCGGGAACTCCTACGAGCAGTACTTC
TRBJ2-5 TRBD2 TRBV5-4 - CASSRYKREGRLLGEETQYF TGTGCCAGCAGCCGGTACAAGCGGGAGGGCCGTTTGTTAGGGGAAGAGACCCAGTACTTC
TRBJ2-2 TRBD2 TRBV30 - CAWSHDDGLAETGELFF TGTGCCTGGAGTCACGACGATGGACTAGCGGAAACCGGGGAGCTGTTTTTT
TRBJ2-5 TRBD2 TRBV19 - CASTPGRGMETQYF TGTGCCAGTACCCCGGGGAGGGGAATGGAGACCCAGTACTTC
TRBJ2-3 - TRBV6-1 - CASSDRDLDPQLTDTQYF TGTGCCAGCAGTGATCGGGATCTGGACCCCCAACTCACAGATACGCAGTATTTT
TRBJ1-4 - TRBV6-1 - CASRPRGGNEKLFF TGTGCCAGCAGGCCCCGGGGGGGGAATGAAAAACTGTTTTTT
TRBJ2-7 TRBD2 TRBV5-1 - CASSPRGGDRNLREQYF TGCGCCAGCAGCCCTCGTGGGGGGGACCGAAACCTACGGGAGCAGTACTTC
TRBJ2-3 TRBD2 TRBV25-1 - CASSEIGGVPLTDTQYF TGTGCCAGCAGTGAAATCGGGGGGGTACCACTCACAGATACGCAGTATTTT
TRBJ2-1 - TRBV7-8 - CASSLKRERYNEQFF TGTGCCAGCAGCTTAAAGCGAGAGCGTTACAATGAGCAGTTCTTC
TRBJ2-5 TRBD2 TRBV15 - CATSRDRGPGRGLAGGPGETQYF TGTGCCACCAGCAGAGATAGGGGTCCGGGACGAGGTCTAGCGGGAGGGCCTGGGGAGACCCAGTACTTC
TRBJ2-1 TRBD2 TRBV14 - CASSPRGLAGVNEQFF TGTGCCAGCAGCCCGAGGGGACTAGCGGGAGTCAATGAGCAGTTCTTC
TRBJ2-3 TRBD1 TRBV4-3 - CASSQDLGQDTQYF TGCGCCAGCAGCCAAGATCTGGGACAGGATACGCAGTATTTT
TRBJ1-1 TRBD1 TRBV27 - CASTPGDSENTEAFF TGTGCCAGCACCCCTGGGGACAGCGAGAACACTGAAGCTTTCTTT
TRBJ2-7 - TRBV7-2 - CASSLVSQVSSYEQYF TGTGCCAGCAGCTTAGTCTCACAGGTCAGCTCCTACGAGCAGTACTTC
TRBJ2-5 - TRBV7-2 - CASSNFREETQYF TGTGCCAGCAGCAATTTCAGGGAAGAGACCCAGTACTTC
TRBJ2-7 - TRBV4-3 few CASSRQRQGYEQYF TGCGCCAGCAGCCGGCAGAGGCAGGGTTACGAGCAGTACTTC
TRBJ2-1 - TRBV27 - CASSPSRVSSYNEQFF TGTGCCAGCAGTCCCTCCAGGGTTAGCTCCTACAATGAGCAGTTCTTC
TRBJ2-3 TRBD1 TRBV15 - CATSRDRETTDTQYF TGTGCCACCAGCAGGGACAGGGAAACCACAGATACGCAGTATTTT
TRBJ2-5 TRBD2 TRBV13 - CASSLMAGGETQYF TGTGCCAGCAGCTTGATGGCGGGAGGGGAGACCCAGTACTTC
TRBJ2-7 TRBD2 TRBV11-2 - CASSPGTSASYEQYF TGTGCCAGCAGCCCAGGGACTAGCGCATCCTACGAGCAGTACTTC